Detailed here is one TCR beta chain. The CDR3 totals 15 residues. Germline V CDR1 and CDR2: SQVTM, ANQGSEA. The ends were cut back, 2 bases at V and 3 bases at J, with 17 bases in the middle. This sample is drawn from a study of T cells in Graves' hyperthyroidism and ophthalmopathy. Study-level information: Peripheral blood was taken when the disease was first diagnosed, before any treatment began.

It was RNA transcripts that yielded the amplified TCR beta CDR3 regions. HTBI primers were used for first-round RT-PCR of the TCR CDR3. In TCRdb, the multiplex PCR reads were re-called with MiXCR into one record per CDR3 protein. The table records roughly 800,000 distinct CDR3 sequences, around 39% of them present only once. The PBMCs were taken from under 12 ml of fresh peripheral blood. The chain joins TRBV29-1 to TRBJ2-7, with D perhaps matching TRBD1 (6 bases). This clonotype was sampled from a man between 18 and 29 years old with Graves' hyperthyroidism. Sequencing used blood. The CDR3 DNA sequence: TGCAGCGTTGAACACCCCGGGTCAGGGGACTACGAGCAGTACTTC. Translation gives CSVEHPGSGDYEQYF.